The sequence of this T cell receptor beta chain was determined in a study of regulatory T cells in long-lasting Graves disease. In its sample, this clonotype was seen many times. Antigen unknown. This CDR3 contains 12 residues. V lost 2 bases and J 4 bases, leaving 5 bases between the germline ends. Findings and limits, study-wide: Newly diagnosed disease favored TRBV20-1 and TRBJ2-1 over persistent disease.

CDR3 regions were amplified by Arm-PCR using iRepertoire HTBI primers to build TCR beta libraries. TCRdb re-analysed the multiplex PCR reads in MiXCR, keeping a single row per CDR3 protein. Counted here are 450,000 to 650,000 distinct CDR3 sequences, 15% to 20% occurring once; the ten biggest clones make up roughly 25%. The time point denotes: newly diagnosed GD, antithyroid drugs for less than 3 months. RNA isolated from PBMCs was used to make the TCR library. All patients originated from an endocrinology department located in Xi'an, China. The sample was also reused in another study, on T cells in Graves' hyperthyroidism and ophthalmopathy. That work states: Blood samples included most of the expanded thyroid clonotypes exceeding 0.001. In the analysis, a 13 V-J model separated ophthalmopathy from stable hyperthyroidism.

This TCR was recovered from a woman aged 35-65 years with Graves disease. Sequencing used peripheral blood mononuclear cells (PBMCs), obtained at new diagnosis, from a patient treated with antithyroid drugs. The chain is built from TRBV12-3 or TRBV12-4 and TRBJ1-2, with D unclear. The CDR3 region is CASSLYSYGYTF. In DNA, the CDR3 is TGTGCCAGCAGTTTATACAGCTATGGCTACACCTTC.